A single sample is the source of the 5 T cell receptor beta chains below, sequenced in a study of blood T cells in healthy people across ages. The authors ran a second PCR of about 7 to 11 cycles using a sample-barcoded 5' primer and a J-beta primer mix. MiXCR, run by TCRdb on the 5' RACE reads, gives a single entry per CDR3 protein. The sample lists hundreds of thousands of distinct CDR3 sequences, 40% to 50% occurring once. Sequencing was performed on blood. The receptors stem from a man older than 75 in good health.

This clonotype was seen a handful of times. The CDR3 protein is CASSLTTSGASQETQYF. In DNA form, the CDR3 reads TGTGCCAGCAGCTTAACGACTAGCGGGGCAAGTCAAGAGACCCAGTACTTC. The V call is TRBV7-2, the J call TRBJ2-5, with 11 positions matching TRBD2. CDR1 and CDR2 from the germline V gene are SGHTA and FQGNSA. V trimming: 2 bases; J trimming: 2 bases; junction bases outside the gene matches: 7. This CDR3 spans 17 amino acids.

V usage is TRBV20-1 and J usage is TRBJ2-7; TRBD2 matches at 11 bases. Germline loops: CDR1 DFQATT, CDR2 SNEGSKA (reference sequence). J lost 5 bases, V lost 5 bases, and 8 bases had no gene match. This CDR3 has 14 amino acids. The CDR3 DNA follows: TGCAGTGCTGGAAAGACTAGCGGGGACGACGAGCAGTACTTC. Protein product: CSAGKTSGDDEQYF.

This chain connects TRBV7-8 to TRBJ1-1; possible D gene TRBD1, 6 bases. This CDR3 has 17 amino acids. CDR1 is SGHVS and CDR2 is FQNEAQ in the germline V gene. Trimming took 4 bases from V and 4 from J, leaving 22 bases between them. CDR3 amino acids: CASSSEGWGAVGTEAFF. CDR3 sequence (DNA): TGTGCCAGCAGCTCCGAGGGGTGGGGGGCTGTGGGCACTGAAGCTTTCTTT. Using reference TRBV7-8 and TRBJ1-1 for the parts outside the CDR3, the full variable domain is GAGVSQSPRYKVAKRGQDVALRCDPISGHVSLFWYQQALGQGPEFLTYFQNEAQLDKSGLPSDRFFAERPEGSVSTLKIQRTQQEDSAVYLCASSSEGWGAVGTEAFFGQGTRLTVV.

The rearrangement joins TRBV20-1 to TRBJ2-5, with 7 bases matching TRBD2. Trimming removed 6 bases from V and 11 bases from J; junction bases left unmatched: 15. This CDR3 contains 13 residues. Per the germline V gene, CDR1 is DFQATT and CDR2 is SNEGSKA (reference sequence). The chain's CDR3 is CSAISGYDNEQYF. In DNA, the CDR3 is TGCAGTGCAATTAGCGGGTACGACAATGAGCAGTACTTC.

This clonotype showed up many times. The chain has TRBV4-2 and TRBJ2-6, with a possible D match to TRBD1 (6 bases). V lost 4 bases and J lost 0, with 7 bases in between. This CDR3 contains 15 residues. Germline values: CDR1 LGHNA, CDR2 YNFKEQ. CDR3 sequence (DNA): TGTGCCAGCAGCCGAGGGGGCTCTGGGGCCAACGTCCTGACTTTC. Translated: CASSRGGSGANVLTF.